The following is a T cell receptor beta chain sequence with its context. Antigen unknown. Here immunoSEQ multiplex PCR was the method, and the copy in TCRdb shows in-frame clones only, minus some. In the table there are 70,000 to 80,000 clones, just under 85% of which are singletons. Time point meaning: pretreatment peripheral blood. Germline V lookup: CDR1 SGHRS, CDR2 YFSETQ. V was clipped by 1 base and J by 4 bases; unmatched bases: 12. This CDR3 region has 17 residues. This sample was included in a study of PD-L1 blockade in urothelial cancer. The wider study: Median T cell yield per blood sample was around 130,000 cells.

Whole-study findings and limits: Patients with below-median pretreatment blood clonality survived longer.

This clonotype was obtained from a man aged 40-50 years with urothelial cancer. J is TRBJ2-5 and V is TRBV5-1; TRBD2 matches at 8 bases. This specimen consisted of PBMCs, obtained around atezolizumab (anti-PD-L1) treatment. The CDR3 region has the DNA TGCGCCAGCAGCTTGTTGGGGGCGACGGGAGGGGTAGAGACCCAGTACTTC. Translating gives CASSLLGATGGVETQYF.